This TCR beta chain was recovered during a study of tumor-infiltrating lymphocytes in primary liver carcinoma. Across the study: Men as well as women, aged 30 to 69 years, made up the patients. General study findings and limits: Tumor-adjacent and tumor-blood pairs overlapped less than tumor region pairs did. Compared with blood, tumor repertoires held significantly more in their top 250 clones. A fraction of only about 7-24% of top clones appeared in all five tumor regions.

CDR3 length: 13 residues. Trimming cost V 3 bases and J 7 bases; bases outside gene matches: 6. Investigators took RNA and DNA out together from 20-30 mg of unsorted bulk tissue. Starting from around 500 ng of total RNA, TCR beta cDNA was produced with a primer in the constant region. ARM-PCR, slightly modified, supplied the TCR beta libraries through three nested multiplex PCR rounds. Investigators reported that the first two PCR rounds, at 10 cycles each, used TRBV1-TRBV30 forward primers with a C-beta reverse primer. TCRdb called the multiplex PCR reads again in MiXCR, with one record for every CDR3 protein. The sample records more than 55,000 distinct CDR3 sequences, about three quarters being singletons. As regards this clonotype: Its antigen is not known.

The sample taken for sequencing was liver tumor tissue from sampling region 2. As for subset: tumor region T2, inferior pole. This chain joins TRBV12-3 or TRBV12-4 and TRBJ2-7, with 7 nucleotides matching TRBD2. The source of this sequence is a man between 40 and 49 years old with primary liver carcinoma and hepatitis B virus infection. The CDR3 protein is CASSFGTGGEQYF. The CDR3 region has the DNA TGTGCCAGCAGTTTTGGGACGGGGGGAGAGCAGTACTTC.